The T cell receptor (beta chain) under discussion was sequenced for a study of CD8 T cells in ankylosing spondylitis. General observations from the study: Reportedly, significant enrichment of disease-linked clones occurred in matched ankylosing spondylitis synovial fluid. In reactive arthritis synovial fluid and blood, some motif variants had been reported before. For ankylosing spondylitis blood, a TCR beta motif of 7 to 9 highly homologous variants appeared characteristic.

In its sample, this clonotype was seen many times. Its antigen is unknown. Library preparation for TCR beta used quantitative 5'-RACE with molecular barcodes. Each CDR3 protein gets one entry after TCRdb re-called the 5' RACE reads with MiXCR. The sample contains 800,000 to 900,000 distinct CDR3 sequences, approximately 10% of which appear only once. The sample was blood, either unsorted or a sorted T cell fraction (not recorded which). This TCR derives from a male donor with ankylosing spondylitis.

CDR3 nucleotides: TGTGCCAGCAGCCCGTTGCTAGCGGCAAACACCGGGGAGCTGTTTTTT. It encodes CASSPLLAANTGELFF. The chain recombines TRBV4-2 with TRBJ2-2; 7 bases agree with TRBD2. CDR1 and CDR2 from the germline V gene are LGHNA and YNFKEQ. The ends lost 4 bases at V and 2 bases at J; junction bases unmatched: 7. This CDR3 contains 16 residues.